This TCR beta chain came from a study of cytomegalovirus exposure and HLA in healthy donors (dated by TCRdb to 2015 to 2018). Looking at the study overall: According to an earlier analysis of 550 to 750 of the donors, about 179 million T cells yielded some 110 million unique TCR beta sequences and around 300 Gb of sequence data. Roughly 300 gigabases of sequencing data and approximately 85 million unique TCR sequences were included in an early release covering roughly 600 HLA-typed donors. Among the roughly 400 genotyped donors, around 81% belonged to the genetic ancestry cluster associated with self-reported Caucasian donors. The study was designed to test whether signatures of past pathogen exposure could be identified by cataloging public T cell receptors. The study profiled the T cell repertoires of fewer than 850 subjects by immunosequencing and related them to cytomegalovirus serostatus. A separate validation cohort of some 130 different subjects was used in addition to the roughly 720-subject first cohort. To predict cytomegalovirus infection status, the study brought together high-throughput TCR immunosequencing, statistical association of individual TCRs with disease status, and machine learning. In a later analysis, previously published TCR beta repertoires from several hundred donors were re-analyzed and high-resolution HLA genotyping was added so that TCR occurrence patterns could be studied. Rather than using new phenotypic data, the later analysis identified candidate immune exposures from TCR beta sequences and from how often those sequences occurred across donors. An earlier analysis of fewer than 700 of the donors applied high-throughput TCR beta sequencing to assess whether each TCR beta V gene segment acted as functional or pseudogenic. Donor age, sex, ethnicity and CMV serostatus were compiled together with the repertoire data. Genome-wide SNP genotypes for about 55% of the 666 donors were used in a later genetic analysis, which treated that subset as a discovery cohort. All discovery cohort repertoires had been generated using a single sequencing platform. HLA typing included class I and class II loci at four-digit resolution. The number of donors typed differed by locus, with about 629-630 for A, B, C, DRB1 and DQB1, around 500 for DQA1, 600 to 610 for DPA1, and over 400 for DPB1. A handful of DR-DQ haplotypes were handled as single units for association and clustering because linkage in the cohort was strong. On average, roughly 200,000 unique TCR beta nucleotide sequences were sequenced per donor among several hundred genotyped donors of the cohort, with roughly 18% of those sequences being non-productive. General findings and caveats noted by the study authors: Immune exposure information for the cohort was limited to CMV serostatus. The authors suggested that the approach could potentially be extended to other disease states and immunological phenotypes. A later analysis found that HLA-associated TCR beta chains were more clonally expanded and had lower generation probabilities than equally common non-associated chains. In an earlier analysis of several hundred of the donors, most TCR beta V segments were observed in productive rearrangements about 87% or about 30% of the time, broadly matching IMGT annotations. This cohort had only TCR beta chains sequenced, and the lack of alpha or paired-chain data limited which features could be detected. In a later analysis, TCR association rates were found to vary across HLA loci, with the most associated TCRs seen for DRB1 alleles and the fewest for HLA-C alleles. Cytomegalovirus status was reported to be diagnosed by the classifier with high specificity and sensitivity in both the original and validation cohorts. Specific HLA alleles were associated with 15,000 to 20,000 TCR beta sequences at a false discovery rate of 0.05 in a later analysis. Because some donors lacked HLA typing at each locus, the association tests relied only on the typed subset. A later analysis found that most CMV-associated TCR beta chains appeared HLA-restricted, with HLA associations seemingly driven largely by CMV exposure. Because the 87-base-pair reads could not distinguish some IMGT-functional V segments, including TRBV6-2 and TRBV6-3, those segments were excluded. A cluster of highly shared sequence variants was judged likely to be a technical artifact of the sequencing pipeline. According to a later analysis, parvovirus B19, influenza, CMV and Epstein-Barr virus appeared linked to several top co-occurrence clusters. The earlier analysis of around 600 of the donors excluded fewer than 20 rarely observed V segments, including chromosome 9 orphons, because counts were too low. Strong co-occurrence of HLA alleles, especially DR and DQ, made assigning TCR associations to individual alleles difficult. Most TCR sequences were observed very rarely across donors, whereas some public TCRs were present in many individuals. Correlated functional status among segregating V segments might reflect linkage disequilibrium, but an unknown experimental factor could not be ruled out. Sequencing depth was assumed to be roughly uniform across donors in the presence/absence analyses, though that assumption may not hold. In vitro tests confirmed that three of the cytomegalovirus-associated TCR beta chains recognize cytomegalovirus antigens. Compared with the approximately 720-donor mean, donors in an Asian-associated ancestry cluster had fewer N-insertions in productive TCRs, according to a later genetic analysis. In a later genetic analysis, a missense DCLRE1C variant was associated with V-gene and J-gene trimming of TCR beta chains, and the association was replicated in an independent cohort. A further reported finding was that TCR beta sequences accurately predicted the HLA-A and HLA-B alleles for most subjects in the first cohort. The study gave a list of some 150 TCR beta chains associated with cytomegalovirus.

The cohort consisted of more than 650 healthy bone marrow donors. All cohort members were sampled while nominally healthy, although unrecorded immune exposures were likely present. The donor was CMV seropositive and belonged to the group of 250 to 300 seropositive cohort members. A peripheral blood sample was provided by each donor, and peripheral blood mononuclear cells were used for TCR beta sequencing. The Qiagen DNeasy Blood Extraction Kit was used to extract genomic DNA from the blood cell samples. To note about this clone: Its binding antigen is unknown. It has no much larger one-base neighbor in the sample; base qualities were not kept.

The cysteine opens and the phenylalanine closes a CDR3 of 12 amino acids. Only the CDR3 DNA is retained, 36 bases long and in frame from the first base. CDR1 and CDR2 (SEHNR, FQNEAQ) derive from the germline V gene (reference sequence). The library was generated by the immunoSEQ multiplex PCR assay. For the multiplex PCR, a mixture combining 60 forward primers for TCR Vbeta segments and 13 reverse primers for TCR Jbeta segments was used. The CDR3 region of rearranged TCR beta genes was amplified from genomic DNA by a multiplex PCR assay. The amplified TCR beta libraries were sequenced on the Illumina HiSeq System as 87-base-pair reads. The source study handled its data this way. A later analysis counted about 80 million unique TCR beta chains across the 500 to 850 repertoires, and roughly 10 million of these chains were shared by at least two donors. A nearest-neighbor algorithm error-corrected the raw reads and collapsed the reads into unique sequences, merging closely related sequences to remove PCR and sequencing errors. To assign V, D and J gene segments, CDR3 sequences were aligned to IMGT reference sequences. For a sequence to be retained, at least a six-nucleotide match to both a V gene segment and a J gene segment was required. Rearrangements were called productive when the CDR3 lacked stop codons and stayed in frame with V and J; all others were non-productive. Following IMGT convention, CDR3 was defined as the stretch from the second conserved V-encoded cysteine to the conserved J-encoded phenylalanine. The earlier analysis of 450 to 750 of the donors excluded any sequence lacking an unambiguous match to a single V gene segment. In an earlier analysis of several hundred of the donors, V segments were called functional above 56.7% productive rearrangements and were called segregating when the between-donor standard deviation exceeded 5%. A statistical classification framework was built for diagnosing cytomegalovirus status from the catalog of TCR beta chain sequences. V and J gene assignment, in a later analysis, came from comparing TCR nucleotide sequences with IMGT/GENE-DB human TR gene sequences. The TCRdist pipeline was used in a later analysis to assign CDR3 sequences and most-parsimonious VDJ recombination scenarios. A later analysis defined each TCR beta chain by its CDR3 amino acid sequence plus V-gene family, and excluded reads lacking a unique V-gene family. As a way to deal with suspected cross-contamination and a sequencing artifact, a later analysis dropped approximately 590 nucleotide sequences that were highly shared and had low generation probability. For each public chain, a later analysis derived a clonal expansion index from normalized ranks of inferred template counts within each repertoire. In a later analysis, generation probabilities were computed with a VDJ recombination model fitted to out-of-frame rearrangements, and the resulting probabilities were checked against IGoR. Hypergeometric tests were used in a later analysis to score TCR-TCR, TCR-HLA and TCR-CMV co-occurrence, with a repertoire-size bias correction applied to the TCR pairs. To estimate false discovery rates, a later analysis permuted the HLA or CMV assignments 20 times. In a later analysis, co-occurring TCRs were grouped using DBSCAN, and TCRdist sequence similarity was added for clustering within HLA-allele-positive subsets. Co-occurrence clustering excluded repertoires with fewer than 30,000 or more than 120,000 public chains, plus five with anomalous nucleotide sharing. In its TCRdb copy, this immuneACCESS table keeps in-frame sequences only and misses some clones. Where compared with another copy, unresolved V genes explain less than half of these, and the others have no known cause. D and trimming were read from the DNA, whereas the V and J calls and clone size are those reported in that table. A total of about 100,000 clones appear in this sample, around 80% of them only once. The top ten hold approximately 2.4% of the sample.

Sequences were obtained from PBMCs. The chain is encoded by TRBV7-9 joined to TRBJ2-7; the D gene lacks a confident call. The TCR originated in a man aged 25 to 40 in good health and CMV-seropositive. The nucleotide sequence is TGTTCCACCCAAAAGGCAGGCTACGAGCAGTACTTC. It translates to CSTQKAGYEQYF. The full variable domain, with segments outside the CDR3 supplied by the reference TRBV7-9 and TRBJ2-7 proteins, appears as DTGVSQNPRHKITKRGQNVTFRCDPISEHNRLYWYRQTLGQGPEFLTYFQNEAQLEKSRLLSDRFSAERPKGSFSTLEIQRTEQGDSAMYLCSTQKAGYEQYFGPGTRLTVT.